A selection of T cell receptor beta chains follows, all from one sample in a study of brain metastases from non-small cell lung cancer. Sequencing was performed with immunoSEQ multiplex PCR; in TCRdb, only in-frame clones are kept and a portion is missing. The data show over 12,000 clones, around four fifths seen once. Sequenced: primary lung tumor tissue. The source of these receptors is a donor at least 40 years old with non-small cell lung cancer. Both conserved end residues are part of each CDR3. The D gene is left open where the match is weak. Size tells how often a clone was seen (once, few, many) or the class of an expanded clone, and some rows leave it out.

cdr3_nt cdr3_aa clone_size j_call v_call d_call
TGCGCCAGCAGCTTGGACGGCTTAGAAAATCAGCCCCAGCATTTT CASSLDGLENQPQHF NA TRBJ1-5 TRBV5-1 NA
TGCAGCGTTGTAATTGGGCCTCCAGAAGCTTTCTTT CSVVIGPPEAFF NA TRBJ1-1 TRBV29-1 NA
TGTGCCAGCAGCGCTAAGGGCGGGTATAACAGGGAGGGTCGAGAGACCCAGTACTTC CASSAKGGYNREGRETQYF NA TRBJ2-5 TRBV9 NA
TGTGCCTGCGCCAGGGGGGGCCCCTACGAGCAGTACTTC CACARGGPYEQYF NA TRBJ2-7 TRBV30 NA
TGTGCCAGCAGTGAAGGGACAGGGGGCCAAGAGACCCAGTACTTC CASSEGTGGQETQYF few TRBJ2-5 TRBV25-1 TRBD1
TGTGCCAGCAGCGCCGGGGACTTACTCTCTGGAAACACCATATATTTT CASSAGDLLSGNTIYF NA TRBJ1-3 TRBV9 NA
TGTGCCAGCAGCCAACCATCCGCGGGAGTGCCATGGGAGACCCAGTACTTC CASSQPSAGVPWETQYF NA TRBJ2-5 TRBV14 TRBD2
TGCGCCAGCAGCTTGCTGGCAGCAACTAATGAAAAACTGTTTTTT CASSLLAATNEKLFF NA TRBJ1-4 TRBV5-1 NA
TGTGCCAGCAGCTTGCTAGCGGGGGGATACACTGCCTACAATGAGCAGTTCTTC CASSLLAGGYTAYNEQFF once TRBJ2-1 TRBV7-6 TRBD2
TGTGCCAGCAGCGCTCGGGACAAGGGCACAGATACGCAGTATTTT CASSARDKGTDTQYF NA TRBJ2-3 TRBV9 NA
TGTGCCAGCAGCTTCTGGACTAGCAGCACAGATACGCAGTATTTT CASSFWTSSTDTQYF NA TRBJ2-3 TRBV5-4 TRBD2
TGTGCCAGCAGCGCTTTAGGACACTCGCTGTTCACAGATACGCAGTATTTT CASSALGHSLFTDTQYF NA TRBJ2-3 TRBV9 NA
TGTGCCAGCATCCGGACAGGGAAGAATTCACCCCTCCACTTT CASIRTGKNSPLHF NA TRBJ1-6 TRBV2 TRBD1
TGTGCCAGCAGCCTAGACAGTGCCTATAATTCACCCCTCCACTTT CASSLDSAYNSPLHF NA TRBJ1-6 TRBV7-2 NA
TGTGCCAGCAGTTACTCATCGCCCTTAAATCAGCCCCAGCATTTT CASSYSSPLNQPQHF NA TRBJ1-5 TRBV6-2/TRBV6-3 NA
TGTGCCAGCAGTAATCTACAGGGGCGCGAAGCTTTCTTT CASSNLQGREAFF NA TRBJ1-1 TRBV6-5 TRBD1
TGCGCCAGCAGCCAAGAGGGACAGGGCGTCTCACCCCTCCACTTT CASSQEGQGVSPLHF NA TRBJ1-6 TRBV4-1 TRBD1
TGTGCCAGCAGTTTATCCGGGACAGGGTATGGCTACACCTTC CASSLSGTGYGYTF NA TRBJ1-2 TRBV27 TRBD1
TGTGCCAACAGCCGGCCAAGAGATTATGAGCAGTTCTTC CANSRPRDYEQFF NA TRBJ2-1 TRBV7-8 NA
TGTGCCAGCAGCTTATCCAGGGGGCCGGCAGGGGAAGCTTTCTTT CASSLSRGPAGEAFF NA TRBJ1-1 TRBV5-5 TRBD1
TGTGCCAGCAGCGTAAACATGGTGGGGGGGCGTCCAGATACGCAGTATTTT CASSVNMVGGRPDTQYF NA TRBJ2-3 TRBV9 NA
TGTGCCACCAGTGATTCCTGGGAGCAGCCCCAGCATTTT CATSDSWEQPQHF NA TRBJ1-5 TRBV24-1 NA
TGTGCCAGCAGCCTACTTGGGGAGGGCGGCGCCAATGGCTACACCTTC CASSLLGEGGANGYTF NA TRBJ1-2 TRBV14 NA
TGTGCCAGCAGCGGGACAGCGGGAAACACCATATATTTT CASSGTAGNTIYF NA TRBJ1-3 TRBV6-5 TRBD1
TGCAGTGCTAGTCGCGGAAAAGAGACCCAGTACTTC CSASRGKETQYF NA TRBJ2-5 TRBV20-1 NA
TGCGCCAGCAGCCCTCCCATCGGGACAGGGGACAATGAGCAGTTCTTC CASSPPIGTGDNEQFF NA TRBJ2-1 TRBV5-1 TRBD1
TGCGCCAGCAGCTTGTTTCGAGGGGAACGGACTGAAGCTTTCTTT CASSLFRGERTEAFF NA TRBJ1-1 TRBV5-1 NA
TGTGCCAGCAGCTTAAGGGGAGGGGATGTAAATACGCAGTATTTT CASSLRGGDVNTQYF NA TRBJ2-3 TRBV7-8 TRBD2
TGTGCCAGCAGCGTAGGAGACAACTACGAGCAGTACTTC CASSVGDNYEQYF NA TRBJ2-7 TRBV9 NA
TGTGCCAGCACCTCATCGGGCACAGGGTTGACTGAAGCTTTCTTT CASTSSGTGLTEAFF NA TRBJ1-1 TRBV7-3 NA
TGTGCCAGCAGTGACGGTTCGGGGGCTGGCACTGAAGCTTTCTTT CASSDGSGAGTEAFF few TRBJ1-1 TRBV6-4 NA
TGCGCCAGCAGCTTGTCTAGCTACAACACCGGGGAGCTGTTTTTT CASSLSSYNTGELFF NA TRBJ2-2 TRBV5-1 NA
TGTGCCAGTAGTCCCGGGACTAGCAACTACAATGAGCAGTTCTTC CASSPGTSNYNEQFF NA TRBJ2-1 TRBV19 TRBD2
TGTGCCTGCCTGAGGCCCAACACCGGGGAGCTGTTTTTT CACLRPNTGELFF few TRBJ2-2 TRBV30 NA
TGTGCCAGCAGCCAACAGTTCTCTGGAAACACCATATATTTT CASSQQFSGNTIYF once TRBJ1-3 TRBV3-1/TRBV3-2 NA
TGTGCCAGCAGTTACCCTGACCGGGGGAGGCCCCTCCACTTT CASSYPDRGRPLHF NA TRBJ1-6 TRBV6-6 NA
TGCGCCAGCAGCCGGGGACAGGGGGTTACTTCCACAGATACGCAGTATTTT CASSRGQGVTSTDTQYF NA TRBJ2-3 TRBV5-1 TRBD1
TGTGCCAGCAGCCTCGACAGGGTGGGTCAGCCCCAGCATTTT CASSLDRVGQPQHF NA TRBJ1-5 TRBV3-1/TRBV3-2 TRBD1
TGTGCCAGCAGCCTTGGCGGACTAGCGGACCAAGAGACCCAGTACTTC CASSLGGLADQETQYF NA TRBJ2-5 TRBV3-1/TRBV3-2 TRBD2
TGCGCCAGCAGCTTCCCGGACTCCCCCTCCGAGCAGTACTTC CASSFPDSPSEQYF NA TRBJ2-7 TRBV5-1 NA
TGTGCCAGTAGTATACCGTCTGGGGCCAACGTCCTGACTTTC CASSIPSGANVLTF NA TRBJ2-6 TRBV19 NA
TGCGCCAGCAGCCCGAACGGACAGGGGAGTGCTAATTCACCCCTCCACTTT CASSPNGQGSANSPLHF NA TRBJ1-6 TRBV5-1 TRBD1
TGTGCCATCAGCTCCAGAAACACTGAAGCTTTCTTT CAISSRNTEAFF NA TRBJ1-1 TRBV10-3 NA
TGTGCCAGCAGTGAAAGGGACGGGGATGGGGGCTACACCTTC CASSERDGDGGYTF NA TRBJ1-2 TRBV6-1 NA
TGTGCCAGCAGTAAAGAGCTGAACACTGAAGCTTTCTTT CASSKELNTEAFF NA TRBJ1-1 TRBV7-6 NA
TGTGCCAGCAGCTTGGGAGGGTCGAGCACTGAAGCTTTCTTT CASSLGGSSTEAFF NA TRBJ1-1 TRBV5-6 NA
TGTGCCAGCTCACGCAGTAACAGCCACAATCAGCCCCAGCATTTT CASSRSNSHNQPQHF NA TRBJ1-5 TRBV18 NA
TGTGCCAGCAGCCCAGGGGGACAGGGAGGCTATGGCTACACCTTC CASSPGGQGGYGYTF NA TRBJ1-2 TRBV7-3 TRBD1
TGTGCCAGCAGAACAGGGGGGAGCTCCTACAATGAGCAGTTCTTC CASRTGGSSYNEQFF NA TRBJ2-1 TRBV6-1 TRBD1
TGTGCTAGTGGTTTTGGGGGACAGAGCTCCTACAATGAGCAGTTCTTC CASGFGGQSSYNEQFF few TRBJ2-1 TRBV12-5 TRBD1
TGTGCCAGCAGTTTACGAGGGAACTATGGCTACACCTTC CASSLRGNYGYTF NA TRBJ1-2 TRBV27 NA
TGTGCCAGCAGCCTTTCCCTGACCCTCAACTATGGCTACACCTTC CASSLSLTLNYGYTF NA TRBJ1-2 TRBV6-5 NA
TGTGCCACCAGTGGGGGGACGAGCAATCAGCCCCAGCATTTT CATSGGTSNQPQHF NA TRBJ1-5 TRBV24-1 NA
TGTGCCAGCAGCCAAATAATAGCAGAAGCCGGGGAGCTGTTTTTT CASSQIIAEAGELFF few TRBJ2-2 TRBV3-1/TRBV3-2 NA
TGCGCCAGCAGCTTGGAAGGCGGGGCCGCCTACAATGAGCAGTTCTTC CASSLEGGAAYNEQFF NA TRBJ2-1 TRBV5-1 NA
TGTGCCAGTAGCGTATCACAGGCCACCATGGGCTACACCTTC CASSVSQATMGYTF NA TRBJ1-2 TRBV19 NA
TGTGCCAGCAGCCCCCCTGAAGCTTTCTTT CASSPPEAFF NA TRBJ1-1 TRBV12-3/TRBV12-4 NA
TGTGCCAGCAGTTTCGGTCTGTATGGGGGCGCTCCAGAGCAGTACTTC CASSFGLYGGAPEQYF NA TRBJ2-7 TRBV27 NA